The 14 T cell receptor beta chains below all came from one sample that was sequenced in a study of metastatic and nonmetastatic thyroid tumors. Thyroid surgery was preceded by no treatment in any patient. Via MiXCR, TCRdb re-called the PCR reads. The table lists approximately 30,000 clones, about a sixth of them singletons. The sequenced sample consisted of blood. These receptors were collected from a female donor with papillary thyroid cancer or a benign thyroid nodule (not recorded which). Some clones in this sample may be carry-over from other donors' samples.

This clone was seen just once. A junction end diverges from the germline sequence, so it may reflect a read error. J is TRBJ2-1 and V is TRBV20-1; 8 bases match TRBD2. CDR1 DFQATT and CDR2 SNEGSKA come from the germline V gene (reference sequence). CDR3 length equals 16 residues. The CDR3 DNA reads as TGCAGTGCTAGAGATCATACAGCGGGAGCCGGCAATGATCAGTTCTTC. This codes for CSARDHTAGAGNDQFF.

The table lists this clone with a few counts. The chain has TRBV6-1 and TRBJ2-5; D is ambiguous. Germline V lookup: CDR1 MNHNS, CDR2 SASEGT. Trimming took off 10 bases at V and 2 bases at J, with 23 bases between the two ends. The CDR3 consists of 16 residues. The CDR3 DNA reads as TGTGCCACACAGAGTCCCTCGTCGGAAAGACAAGAGACCCAGTACTTC. Its protein is CATQSPSSERQETQYF.

This clone was seen ten or more times. The rearrangement uses TRBV3-1 and TRBJ1-2; 11 nucleotides align to TRBD1. The trim removed 0 bases at V and 3 bases at J, leaving 6 bases unmatched. From germline, CDR1 is LGHDT and CDR2 YNNKEL (reference sequence). CDR3 length equals 17 residues. The CDR3 DNA sequence: TGTGCCAGCAGCCAAGACCTGGGACAGGGGGTAGACTATGGCTACACCTTC. Translation: CASSQDLGQGVDYGYTF.

The J gene is TRBJ1-3, the V gene TRBV20-1; D might be TRBD1 (5 bases). Germline lookup yields CDR1 DFQATT and CDR2 SNEGSKA (reference sequence). V gave up 3 bases and J gave up 2 bases, with 14 bases separating them. This CDR3 has 15 residues. The CDR3 DNA is TGCAGTGCTAGGGACTCAGGGACTACTGGAAACACCATATATTTT. This sequence encodes CSARDSGTTGNTIYF.

This clone is medium-sized. The chain carries TRBV20-1 and TRBJ1-2; D possibly corresponds to TRBD1 (5 bases). The CDR3 extends over 15 amino acids. Trimming took off 3 bases at V and 1 base at J, with 15 bases between the two ends. Germline CDR1 and CDR2: DFQATT and SNEGSKA (reference sequence). CDR3 sequence (DNA): TGCAGTGCTAGCCGTGTGCGGACAAGTAACTATGGCTACACCTTC. Encoded protein: CSASRVRTSNYGYTF.

The chain has TRBV12-3 or TRBV12-4 and TRBJ1-4; D not certain. The V end lost 3 bases, the J end lost 7 bases, and 9 bases lay between the germline ends. This CDR3 has 13 residues. In DNA, the CDR3 is TGTGCCAGCAGTTTCATTGGTTCTGAAAAACTGTTTTTT. This gives the protein CASSFIGSEKLFF.

This clone was found many times. The chain recombines TRBV10-3 with TRBJ2-1; D gene ambiguous. V lost 7 bases and J 2 bases, leaving 12 bases between the germline ends. The CDR3 is 14 residues long. Germline CDR1 ENHRY, CDR2 SYGVKD. The CDR3 bases are TGTGCCATCACCTCGACGGAAACCTACAATGAGCAGTTCTTC. As protein: CAITSTETYNEQFF.

There are a few counts of this clone. The chain recombines TRBV11-3 with TRBJ1-1; tentatively, D is TRBD1 (5 bases). V lost 10 bases and J 6 bases, leaving 15 bases between the germline ends. CDR3 length: 12 amino acids. Germline V gene lookup returns CDR1 SGHNT and CDR2 YENEEA. The CDR3 is CATREGEAEAFF. The CDR3 nucleotides read TGTGCCACCCGGGAAGGGGAAGCTGAAGCTTTCTTT. The complete variable domain, with remaining parts taken from reference TRBV11-3 and TRBJ1-1, reads EAGVVQSPRYKIIEKKQPVAFWCNPISGHNTLYWYLQNLGQGPELLIRYENEEAVDDSQLPKDRFSAERLKGVDSTLKIQPAELGDSAVYLCATREGEAEAFFGQGTRLTVV.

The gene calls are TRBV5-1 and TRBJ1-6, with 10 bases lining up with TRBD1. The germline V gene encodes CDR1 SGHRS and CDR2 YFSETQ. V was pared by 0 bases and J by 9 bases, with 0 bases of the junction left unmatched. The CDR3 totals 14 residues. The CDR3 is CASSLGQGASPLHF. The DNA for the CDR3 is TGCGCCAGCAGCTTGGGACAGGGGGCTTCACCCCTCCACTTT.

At least ten counts were recorded for this clone. The genes are TRBV5-6 and TRBJ2-1, with 10 bases that match TRBD2. Germline V gives CDR1 SGHDT, CDR2 YYEEEE. This CDR3 is built from 16 residues. V was pared by 3 bases and J by 9 bases, with 12 bases of the junction left unmatched. CDR3 coding DNA: TGTGCCAGCAGCTGGAAGTCTAGCGGGAGTCGATTTGAGCAGTTCTTC. Amino acid sequence: CASSWKSSGSRFEQFF.

In this sample, this clone is medium-sized. This sequence joins TRBV7-2 and TRBJ2-1; D may correspond to TRBD1 or TRBD2 (5 bases each). The ends were cut back, 5 bases at V and 7 bases at J, with 15 bases in the middle. The CDR3 spans 14 residues. Germline CDR1 SGHTA, CDR2 FQGNSA. CDR3 amino acids: CASSRAGTGNEQFF. The CDR3 nucleotides are TGTGCCAGCAGCCGAGCCGGGACGGGTAATGAGCAGTTCTTC.

V and J are TRBV28 and TRBJ2-7; TRBD2 matches 11 bases. There are 15 residues in the CDR3. Germline V lookup: CDR1 MDHEN, CDR2 SYDVKM. V shed 6 bases, J shed 4 bases, and the junction held 8 bases outside the gene matches. DNA of the CDR3: TGTGCCAGCAGCCCGGGACTAGCGGTTGCATACGAGCAGTACTTC. This translates into CASSPGLAVAYEQYF.

This clone was seen repeatedly, ten times or more. This may stem from a read error, because a much larger clone lies one nucleotide away. Different DNA sequences within this sample yield the same CDR3. This chain uses TRBV5-1 with TRBJ2-3, with D possibly TRBD2 on 7 matching bases. Between the trimmed V and J ends, which lost 1 base and 0 bases, there was a span of 15 bases. The CDR3 contains 17 residues. Germline V gene sequence: CDR1 SGHRS, CDR2 YFSETQ. As DNA, the CDR3 is TGCGCCAGCAGCTTGTGGGGGCTAGCGGCCAGCACAGATACGCAGTATTTT. This sequence encodes CASSLWGLAASTDTQYF. The full variable domain, in which reference TRBV5-1 and TRBJ2-3 provide the parts outside the CDR3, is KAGVTQTPRYLIKTRGQQVTLSCSPISGHRSVSWYQQTPGQGLQFLFEYFSETQRNKGNFPGRFSGRQFSNSRSEMNVSTLELGDSALYLCASSLWGLAASTDTQYFGPGTRLTVL.

This clone was seen ten or more times. The genes are TRBV7-9 and TRBJ1-1; D is unresolved. The V and J ends lost 1 base and 5 bases respectively, with 11 bases between them. The CDR3 covers 14 residues. Looked up from germline, CDR1 is SEHNR and CDR2 is FQNEAQ (reference sequence). CDR3 region: CASSLDIAITEAFF. The CDR3 nucleotides read TGTGCCAGCAGCTTAGACATTGCGATAACTGAAGCTTTCTTT. The full variable domain, with the rest looked up from reference TRBV7-9 and TRBJ1-1, is DTGVSQNPRHKITKRGQNVTFRCDPISEHNRLYWYRQTLGQGPEFLTYFQNEAQLEKSRLLSDRFSAERPKGSFSTLEIQRTEQGDSAMYLCASSLDIAITEAFFGQGTRLTVV.